Given below is one T cell receptor beta chain in context. The target antigen is unknown. These data originate in a study of graft-versus-host responses after intestinal transplantation. Data came from immunoSEQ multiplex PCR; TCRdb stores just in-frame clones and leaves some out. The data contain tens of thousands of clones, around 82% of them singletons. V was pared by 2 bases and J by 2 bases, with 5 bases of the junction left unmatched. The V gene's germline CDR1 is MNHEY and CDR2 SVGAGI. The CDR3 contains 15 residues. The chain recombines TRBV6-5 with TRBJ2-7, with 8 bases aligning to TRBD2. The sequenced sample was unstimulated CD8+ T cells sorted from spleen or lymph node cells, obtained before transplant. This TCR derives from a human donor who was the organ donor for an intestinal transplant. The DNA for the CDR3 is TGTGCCAGCAGTTACGTCTCGGGAGGGACCTACGAGCAGTACTTC. Residues: CASSYVSGGTYEQYF.